This entry lists 7 T cell receptor beta chains sequenced from one sample in a study of T cell changes during pregnancy in multiple sclerosis. This table comes from immunoSEQ multiplex PCR, and its TCRdb copy is limited to in-frame clones, with some not included. This sample has roughly 93,000 clones, with approximately 90% found just once. The sequenced sample was peripheral blood, obtained after pregnancy. These receptors all stem from a female donor in good health, enrolled as a control in a pregnancy study.

The chain links TRBV28 to TRBJ1-2; D may be TRBD1 (6 bases). Germline CDR1 reads MDHEN; CDR2 reads SYDVKM. V shed 7 bases and J shed 3 bases, with 18 bases lying between them. This CDR3 is 15 amino acids long. The CDR3 nucleotides read TGTGCCAGCACTTCCTTGGGCAGGGGCGACTATGGCTACACCTTC. Encoded protein: CASTSLGRGDYGYTF.

V usage is TRBV5-6 and J usage is TRBJ1-1; no clear D gene. Germline V gene sequence: CDR1 SGHDT, CDR2 YYEEEE. This CDR3 is 14 amino acids long. V gave up 1 base and J gave up 9 bases, with 16 bases separating them. The CDR3 here is CASSLLSAGIKAFF. The CDR3 DNA is TGTGCCAGCAGCTTGTTGTCGGCGGGGATTAAAGCTTTCTTT.

V gene TRBV27 combines with J gene TRBJ1-1; 9 nucleotides line up with TRBD1. The junction had 8 bases not matched to a gene; V was cut back by 5 bases and J by 4 bases. Germline-derived CDR1 and CDR2 are MNHEY and SMNVEV (reference sequence). The CDR3 consists of 15 residues. CDR3 in amino acids: CASSLRQGGGTEAFF. Here the CDR3 DNA reads TGTGCCAGCAGTCTAAGACAGGGGGGGGGCACTGAAGCTTTCTTT.

CDR3 in amino acids: CASSQGLNEQFF. The CDR3 region has the DNA TGCGCCAGCAGCCAAGGACTAAATGAGCAGTTCTTC. The rearrangement joins TRBV4-1 to TRBJ2-1; possible D gene TRBD2, 5 bases. The length of the CDR3 is 12 residues. Between the trimmed V and J ends, which lost 1 base and 7 bases, there was a span of 5 bases. Germline values: CDR1 MGHRA, CDR2 YSYEKL.

This sequence joins TRBV4-1 and TRBJ2-1; a weak D match, TRBD2 (5 bases). The germline V gene has CDR1 MGHRA and CDR2 YSYEKL. The CDR3 runs to 14 residues. Trimming shortened V by 0 bases and J by 6 bases, and 9 bases separated the two germline ends. The CDR3 reads CASSQDRAGNEQFF. Written as DNA, the CDR3 is TGCGCCAGCAGCCAAGATCGGGCGGGCAATGAGCAGTTCTTC.

This clone was observed once. The chain employs TRBV19 and TRBJ1-1; the D is unclear. The CDR3 contains 11 residues. Germline V gene lookup returns CDR1 LNHDA and CDR2 SQIVND (reference sequence). The V gene lost 5 bases and the J gene lost 1 base, with 2 bases spanning the gap. CDR3 residues: CASSQNTEAFF. The CDR3 nucleotides read TGTGCCAGTAGTCAGAACACTGAAGCTTTCTTT. Using reference TRBV19 and TRBJ1-1 for the parts outside the CDR3, the full variable domain is DGGITQSPKYLFRKEGQNVTLSCEQNLNHDAMYWYRQDPGQGLRLIYYSQIVNDFQKGDIAEGYSVSREKKESFPLTVTSAQKNPTAFYLCASSQNTEAFFGQGTRLTVV.

This sequence joins TRBV4-2 and TRBJ2-1, with TRBD2 identical over 12 bases. The CDR3 has 14 amino acids. Trimming cost V 2 bases and J 9 bases; bases outside gene matches: 2. Per germline, CDR1 LGHNA and CDR2 YNFKEQ. The CDR3 DNA sequence: TGTGCCAGCAGCCAACCGACTAGCGGGAGTGAGCAGTTCTTC. Its translation is CASSQPTSGSEQFF.